These 24 T cell receptor beta chains share one sample of origin, sequenced in a study of shared clonotypes between healthy human individuals. Sequenced by immunoSEQ multiplex PCR; TCRdb stores in-frame clones only, minus some. The table has approximately 2,000,000 clones, about 94% seen once. The naive CD8 fraction comprised CD45RO-negative cells positively selected for CCR7 and excluded terminally differentiated effector memory CD45RA+ cells. Sequenced sample: naive CD8+ T cells from PBMCs. These receptors were taken from a man younger than 35 in good health. Some clones in this sample may be carry-over from other donors' samples.

The gene calls are TRBV23-1 and TRBJ2-5, with 7 positions matching TRBD2. TRBV23-1 is an ORF, and what it does is uncertain. The CDR3 contains 16 residues. Trimming removed 8 bases from V and 5 bases from J; junction bases left unmatched: 17. The CDR3 spells CASAGDPLGGLETQYF. In DNA form, the CDR3 reads TGCGCCAGCGCCGGGGACCCCCTGGGAGGGCTTGAGACCCAGTACTTC.

J is TRBJ2-2 and V is TRBV11-2; D not certain. V shed 5 bases and J shed 6 bases, with 16 bases lying between them. Germline V gene sequence: CDR1 SGHAT, CDR2 FQNNGV. The CDR3 sequence is 15 residues long. The CDR3 region is CASSRIFTVSGELFF. The CDR3 nucleotides read TGTGCCAGCAGCCGCATTTTTACCGTCTCCGGGGAGCTGTTTTTT. The full variable domain, rest sourced from reference TRBV11-2 and TRBJ2-2, is EAGVAQSPRYKIIEKRQSVAFWCNPISGHATLYWYQQILGQGPKLLIQFQNNGVVDDSQLPKDRFSAERLKGVDSTLKIQPAKLEDSAVYLCASSRIFTVSGELFFGEGSRLTVL.

V and J are TRBV27 and TRBJ1-5, with TRBD1 as a possible D gene (6 bases). Germline lookup yields CDR1 MNHEY and CDR2 SMNVEV (reference sequence). Trimming shortened V by 6 bases and J by 3 bases, and 9 bases separated the two germline ends. The CDR3 covers 13 residues. The CDR3 here is CASRTGLNQPQHF. Written as DNA, the CDR3 is TGTGCCAGCAGGACAGGACTCAATCAGCCCCAGCATTTT.

The chain recombines TRBV19 with TRBJ1-5; TRBD1 agrees at 8 bases. The germline V gene has CDR1 LNHDA and CDR2 SQIVND (reference sequence). V shed 4 bases, J shed 1 base, and the junction held 6 bases outside the gene matches. The CDR3 contains 16 residues. The CDR3 reads CASSTTGARSNQPQHF. The DNA of the CDR3 is TGTGCCAGTAGTACGACAGGGGCGAGGAGCAATCAGCCCCAGCATTTT. Combining the CDR3 with reference TRBV19 and TRBJ1-5 gives the whole variable domain DGGITQSPKYLFRKEGQNVTLSCEQNLNHDAMYWYRQDPGQGLRLIYYSQIVNDFQKGDIAEGYSVSREKKESFPLTVTSAQKNPTAFYLCASSTTGARSNQPQHFGDGTRLSIL.

The V call is TRBV10-1, the J call TRBJ2-3; D may be TRBD1 (6 bases). There are 15 residues in the CDR3. V lost 3 bases and J 5 bases, leaving 15 bases between the germline ends. Germline V gene sequence: CDR1 WNHNN, CDR2 SYGVQD (reference sequence). CDR3 sequence reads: CASSDQGFVEDTQYF. Written as DNA, the CDR3 is TGCGCCAGCAGTGATCAGGGGTTCGTCGAAGATACGCAGTATTTT.

In this sample, this clone turned up once. The chain employs TRBV9 and TRBJ2-1, with 10 bases matching TRBD2. Germline-derived CDR1 and CDR2 are SGDLS and YYNGEE. After removal of 2 bases from V and 6 bases from J, the junction contained 5 bases not matched to a gene. The CDR3 has 15 amino acids. CDR3 in amino acids: CASSVSGRGPNEQFF. The DNA for the CDR3 is TGTGCCAGCAGCGTGAGCGGGAGGGGGCCCAATGAGCAGTTCTTC. The variable domain in full, with the rest retrieved from reference TRBV9 and TRBJ2-1, is DSGVTQTPKHLITATGQRVTLRCSPRSGDLSVYWYQQSLDQGLQFLIQYYNGEERAKGNILERFSAQQFPDLHSELNLSSLELGDSALYFCASSVSGRGPNEQFFGPGTRLTVL.

The chain has TRBV28 and TRBJ2-3; 8 positions match TRBD1. Losses at the gene ends were 5 bases for V and 3 bases for J; bases not matched to a gene: 10. The CDR3 contains 16 residues. Looked up from germline, CDR1 is MDHEN and CDR2 is SYDVKM. Here the CDR3 reads CASSPRDRIRTDTQYF. The CDR3 nucleotides are TGTGCCAGCAGTCCCCGGGACAGGATTAGGACAGATACGCAGTATTTT.

Only one count was recorded for this clone. The rearrangement links TRBV9 to TRBJ2-5; no reliable D call. V was clipped by 2 bases and J by 4 bases, with 15 bases between them. Germline V gene sequence: CDR1 SGDLS, CDR2 YYNGEE. The CDR3 loop spans 15 amino acids. This CDR3 is CASSVHPGRVETQYF. The CDR3 bases are TGTGCCAGCAGCGTCCACCCCGGACGTGTAGAGACCCAGTACTTC.

The V call is TRBV29-1, the J call TRBJ2-1, with D unresolved. Germline V gene data show CDR1 as SQVTM and CDR2 as ANQGSEA. The CDR3 covers 14 residues. Trimming took 6 bases from V and 7 from J, leaving 19 bases between them. The CDR3 spells CSVVPGPTTNEQFF. The CDR3 nucleotides read TGCAGCGTCGTGCCGGGTCCTACGACAAATGAGCAGTTCTTC.

This clone has just a few counts. The chain recombines TRBV19 with TRBJ2-2; D gene unclear. The germline gives CDR1 LNHDA, CDR2 SQIVND (reference sequence). The CDR3 loop spans 12 amino acids. Trimming stripped 3 bases from V and 8 bases from J, with 7 bases between. The CDR3 DNA is TGTGCCAGTAGTATTATCGCGGGGGAGCTGTTTTTT. Its protein product is CASSIIAGELFF.

A word on this clone: The sample holds other DNA sequences that translate to the same CDR3. The genes are TRBV11-2 and TRBJ2-2, with 11 nucleotides matching TRBD1. Germline lookup yields CDR1 SGHAT and CDR2 FQNNGV. V gave up 8 bases and J gave up 5 bases; unmatched junction bases: 10. The CDR3 spans 16 residues. This chain's CDR3 is CASRDGTGGYTGELFF. The CDR3 DNA sequence: TGTGCCAGCCGGGATGGGACAGGGGGTTATACCGGGGAGCTGTTTTTT.

The chain carries TRBV4-1 and TRBJ2-1, with D maybe TRBD2 (6 bases). In germline, CDR1 is MGHRA, CDR2 YSYEKL. CDR3 length: 15 amino acids. Trimming pared 0 bases from V and 6 bases from J, leaving 12 bases between. CDR3 amino acids: CASSQDRGMGNEQFF. For the CDR3, the DNA is TGCGCCAGCAGCCAAGATCGGGGGATGGGCAATGAGCAGTTCTTC.

This clone was detected once. The chain links TRBV7-8 to TRBJ1-1, with TRBD1 identical over 9 bases. V dropped 5 bases and J dropped 0; count of bases not matched to a gene: 10. CDR1 and CDR2 from the germline V gene are SGHVS and FQNEAQ. The CDR3 has 17 amino acids. The DNA of the CDR3 is TGTGCCAGCAGCCGGGTCAGACAGGGGGACATGAACACTGAAGCTTTCTTT. It specifies CASSRVRQGDMNTEAFF.

This sequence joins TRBV7-9 and TRBJ2-7; 8 positions match TRBD1. The V gene's germline CDR1 is SEHNR and CDR2 FQNEAQ (reference sequence). The CDR3 has 15 amino acids. V gave up 4 bases and J gave up 2 bases; unmatched junction bases: 7. The CDR3 loop is CASSSDRESPYEQYF. The CDR3 DNA follows: TGTGCCAGCAGCTCGGACAGGGAGTCCCCCTACGAGCAGTACTTC.

This clone has just a few counts. The chain joins TRBV29-1 to TRBJ1-1; 9 bases map to TRBD1. The V segment lost 6 bases and the J segment 8 bases; nucleotides outside the gene matches: 7. The length of the CDR3 is 12 residues. Germline CDR1 SQVTM, CDR2 ANQGSEA. CDR3 loop: CSVEGTGPEAFF. CDR3 coding DNA: TGCAGCGTGGAGGGGACAGGGCCGGAAGCTTTCTTT.

V and J are TRBV11-2 and TRBJ2-7; D possibly corresponds to TRBD1 (6 bases). CDR3 length: 14 amino acids. Per germline, CDR1 SGHAT and CDR2 FQNNGV. Deletions cut 5 bases from V and 4 bases from J, with 15 bases between. The CDR3 DNA reads TGTGCCAGCAGCCCAGGGGTGCCGGCTTACGAGCAGTACTTC. This translates into CASSPGVPAYEQYF. Drawing the rest from reference TRBV11-2 and TRBJ2-7, the complete variable domain is EAGVAQSPRYKIIEKRQSVAFWCNPISGHATLYWYQQILGQGPKLLIQFQNNGVVDDSQLPKDRFSAERLKGVDSTLKIQPAKLEDSAVYLCASSPGVPAYEQYFGPGTRLTVT.

The chain couples TRBV19 to TRBJ2-7; 16 positions agree with TRBD2. V dropped 0 bases and J dropped 3; count of bases not matched to a gene: 2. CDR1 LNHDA and CDR2 SQIVND come from the germline V gene (reference sequence). The CDR3 is made up of 17 amino acids. The CDR3: CASSIEGLAGGFYEQYF. The CDR3 DNA is TGTGCCAGTAGTATAGAGGGACTAGCGGGAGGGTTCTACGAGCAGTACTTC.

About this clone itself: Within the sample, other DNA sequences also encode this same CDR3. This rearrangement joins TRBV7-2 to TRBJ2-7, with 8 bases that match TRBD1. Germline trimming cut 5 bases from V and 0 bases from J; bases unmatched to any gene: 6. The CDR3 loop spans 15 amino acids. Germline V lookup: CDR1 SGHTA, CDR2 FQGNSA. The CDR3 spells CASSGRTGPSYEQYF. The CDR3 nucleotides are TGTGCCAGCAGCGGACGGACAGGGCCCTCCTACGAGCAGTACTTC.

CDR3: CASSLRGLTYEQYF. CDR3 bases: TGCGCCAGCAGCTTACGGGGGTTGACCTACGAGCAGTACTTC. The genes are TRBV5-1 and TRBJ2-7; TRBD2 is a possible D gene (6 bases). Per germline, CDR1 SGHRS and CDR2 YFSETQ. This CDR3 has 14 residues. The V and J ends lost 2 bases and 2 bases respectively, with 11 bases between them.

About this clone: Other DNA sequences in this sample translate to the same CDR3. The V and J genes are TRBV27 and TRBJ2-7; 9 bases line up with TRBD1. From germline, CDR1 is MNHEY and CDR2 SMNVEV (reference sequence). V was clipped by 2 bases and J by 3 bases; unmatched bases: 5. CDR3 length equals 15 residues. The CDR3 DNA sequence: TGTGCCAGCAGTTTAACACAGGGGGCCCTCTACGAGCAGTACTTC. It translates to CASSLTQGALYEQYF.

To note about this clone: At one of its ends the junction is not consistent with the germline gene, which may arise from a read error. V is TRBV15 and J is TRBJ2-5; 7 bases map to TRBD1. This CDR3 is 14 amino acids long. Germline-derived CDR1 and CDR2 are LNHNV and YYDKDF (reference sequence). For the CDR3, the DNA is TGTGCCACCAGCGACCGGGACAGACAAGAGACCCAATACTTC. Its translation: CATSDRDRQETQYF.

V gene TRBV13 combines with J gene TRBJ1-2, with TRBD1 identical over 10 bases. J lost 3 bases, V lost 3 bases, and 1 base had no gene match. Germline V lookup: CDR1 PRHDT, CDR2 FYEKMQ (reference sequence). The length of the CDR3 is 14 residues. CDR3 in DNA: TGTGCCAGCAGCTTGACAGGGGGCGACTATGGCTACACCTTC. Translating gives CASSLTGGDYGYTF.

The CDR3 nucleotides are TGTGCCTGGACGTTTGCTAATAGTGAAGCTTTCTTT. Amino acids: CAWTFANSEAFF. The chain carries TRBV30 and TRBJ1-1; D unclear. The CDR3 spans 12 residues. In germline, CDR1 is GTSNPN, CDR2 SVGIG (reference sequence). Trimming cost V 4 bases and J 7 bases, with 13 bases left between them.

This clone came up once. The chain employs TRBV7-9 and TRBJ2-7; D remains unclear. V lost 3 bases to trimming and J lost 5 bases, with 11 bases between them. This CDR3 is built from 13 residues. CDR1 and CDR2 from the germline V gene are SEHNR and FQNEAQ (reference sequence). This CDR3 reads CASSLTTTDEQYF. The CDR3 DNA sequence: TGTGCCAGCAGCTTGACCACTACGGACGAGCAGTACTTC.